The next 6 T cell receptor beta chains were all read from a single sample in a study of naive and memory T cell subsets. These TCRs are of unknown antigen specificity. Both TRBC1 and TRBC2 were covered by a beta constant-region primer of two equimolar oligonucleotides. Nested alpha and beta constant-region primers with the SP2 primer drove four PCR rounds on ligated cDNA. TCRdb processed the UMI-ligation and nested PCR reads anew with MiXCR; each CDR3 protein has one entry. This sample has roughly 99,000 distinct CDR3 sequences, with approximately 11% found just once. Study-wide points: A few larger clonotypes appeared in naive repertoires, especially CD8, possibly memory cells re-expressing CD45RA.

Sequenced material: naive CD4+ T cells from blood. These receptors were collected from a human donor in good health.

The table lists this clonotype with many counts. This chain connects TRBV19 to TRBJ2-1; 11 bases match TRBD2. V gave up 2 bases and J gave up 2 bases; unmatched junction bases: 8. From germline, CDR1 is LNHDA and CDR2 SQIVND (reference sequence). CDR3 size: 18 residues. CDR3 coding DNA: TGTGCCAGTAGTATACAGCTCCTAGCGGGGGGAGCCTACAATGAGCAGTTCTTC. Translating it yields CASSIQLLAGGAYNEQFF.

This clonotype was seen more than once but under ten times. The gene calls are TRBV18 and TRBJ1-1; D remains unclear. This CDR3 has 13 residues. V lost 5 bases and J 4 bases, leaving 11 bases between the germline ends. The V gene's germline CDR1 is KGHSH and CDR2 LQKENI. CDR3 loop: CASSTSERTEAFF. CDR3 coding DNA: TGTGCCAGCTCAACCTCCGAACGCACTGAAGCTTTCTTT. Variable domain in full (rest from reference TRBV18 and TRBJ1-1): NAGVMQNPRHLVRRRGQEARLRCSPMKGHSHVYWYRQLPEEGLKFMVYLQKENIIDESGMPKERFSAEFPKEGPSILRIQQVVRGDSAAYFCASSTSERTEAFFGQGTRLTVV.

The rearrangement links TRBV5-1 to TRBJ1-4, with 7 bases matching TRBD1. The CDR3 sequence is 14 residues long. V shed 3 bases and J 4 bases; nucleotides not matched to a gene: 3. Germline loops: CDR1 SGHRS, CDR2 YFSETQ. This chain's CDR3 is CASSSWDSNEKLFF. The CDR3 bases are TGCGCCAGCAGCTCCTGGGACAGTAATGAAAAACTGTTTTTT.

This clonotype occurred many times. This sequence joins TRBV19 and TRBJ2-7; TRBD1 aligns across 7 bases. The CDR3 length is 16 residues. V gave up 3 bases and J gave up 5 bases; unmatched junction bases: 13. Looked up from germline, CDR1 is LNHDA and CDR2 is SQIVND (reference sequence). Here the CDR3 reads CASSIRQGPNPHEQYF. The CDR3 nucleotides read TGTGCCAGTAGTATCCGACAGGGCCCGAATCCCCACGAGCAGTACTTC.

Many counts were recorded for this clonotype. The V gene is TRBV15, the J gene TRBJ2-2; 8 nucleotides align to TRBD1. This CDR3 has 17 amino acids. With V trimmed by 1 base and J by 3 bases, 7 bases remained unmatched. Germline loops: CDR1 LNHNV, CDR2 YYDKDF (reference sequence). The CDR3 region is CATSRGGSGGDTGELFF. The CDR3, as DNA: TGTGCCACCAGCAGAGGGGGGTCAGGGGGCGACACCGGGGAGCTGTTTTTT.

This clonotype was recorded many times. The rearrangement joins TRBV12-3 or TRBV12-4 to TRBJ2-7; 8 bases are a match to TRBD1. The CDR3 contains 15 residues. V gave up 5 bases and J gave up 2 bases; unmatched junction bases: 8. CDR3: CASSRSGTGAYEQYF. Here the CDR3 DNA reads TGTGCCAGCAGTCGATCCGGGACAGGTGCCTACGAGCAGTACTTC.